Below, 10 T cell receptor beta chains from the same sample are listed, as sequenced in a study of CD8+CD57+ T cells in acquired aplastic anemia. The use of genomic DNA as template underpinned the TCR beta VDJ and CDR3 profiling. TCRdb re-analysed the reads in MiXCR, keeping a single row per CDR3 protein. The data contain about 470,000 distinct CDR3 sequences, approximately 33% of them singletons. All sequencing subjects had displayed CD8+CD57+ cell expansion on flow cytometry. The sequenced sample was sorted CD4+, CD8+, or CD8+CD57+ T cells (not recorded which) from PBMCs. The receptors come from a human donor with aplastic anemia.

V usage is TRBV3-1 and J usage is TRBJ1-2, with TRBD1 as a possible D gene (5 bases). Germline-derived CDR1 and CDR2 are LGHDT and YNNKEL (reference sequence). This CDR3 spans 14 amino acids. Trimming removed 2 bases at V and 8 bases at J, with 15 bases between. The CDR3 region has the DNA TGTGCCAGCAGCCAAACGTTAATGGGGGGAGGCTACACCTTC. This translates into CASSQTLMGGGYTF.

This clonotype was seen repeatedly, ten times or more. For the CDR3, the DNA is TGTGCCAGCAGCTTAATCCCTAGCGGCACCACAGATACGCAGTATTTT. The encoded protein is CASSLIPSGTTDTQYF. The chain joins TRBV7-3 to TRBJ2-3; 7 bases line up with TRBD2. Trimming took 1 base from V and 2 from J; bases not matched to a gene: 6. This CDR3 has 16 residues. Germline-derived CDR1 and CDR2 are SGHTA and FQGTGA. The entire variable domain, with the rest obtained from reference TRBV7-3 and TRBJ2-3, is as follows: GAGVSQTPSNKVTEKGKYVELRCDPISGHTALYWYRQSLGQGPEFLIYFQGTGAADDSGLPNDRFFAVRPEGSVSTLKIQRTERGDSAVYLCASSLIPSGTTDTQYFGPGTRLTVL.

This clonotype was found many times. The rearrangement uses TRBV29-1 and TRBJ2-1; no definite D call. In germline, CDR1 is SQVTM, CDR2 ANQGSEA. Trimming took off 7 bases at V and 8 bases at J, with 15 bases between the two ends. This CDR3 comprises 12 residues. CDR3 coding DNA: TGCAGCGGGCTTGGGGTAGGCGATGAGCAGTTCTTC. Amino acids: CSGLGVGDEQFF.

This clonotype was observed at least ten times. V is TRBV20-1 and J is TRBJ1-5; tentatively, D is TRBD1 (5 bases). Germline V gene sequence: CDR1 DFQATT, CDR2 SNEGSKA (reference sequence). Trimming took off 0 bases at V and 9 bases at J, with 12 bases between the two ends. This CDR3 region has 13 residues. The CDR3 spells CSARDTSGLPQHF. CDR3 DNA: TGCAGTGCTAGAGACACCTCGGGACTGCCCCAGCATTTT.

Note on this clonotype: This sequence may be a read error, since a much larger clone differs from it by one base. This chain connects TRBV19 to TRBJ1-4, with a weak D call TRBD1 (5 bases). Per the germline V gene, CDR1 is LNHDA and CDR2 is SQIVND (reference sequence). V lost 0 bases and J lost 10, with 9 bases in between. The length of the CDR3 is 13 residues. DNA for the CDR3: TGTGCCAGTAGTATAGACAGGGAGGGAAAACTGTTTTTT. It is translated as CASSIDREGKLFF.

This clonotype was seen at least ten times. The CDR3 sequence: CAISESELLNYGYTF. The CDR3 bases are TGTGCCATCAGTGAGTCGGAGCTCCTGAACTATGGCTACACCTTC. The rearrangement uses TRBV10-3 and TRBJ1-2; no clear D. Germline values: CDR1 ENHRY, CDR2 SYGVKD. Trimming cost V 0 bases and J 2 bases, with 10 bases left between them. The CDR3 consists of 15 residues.

This clonotype was recorded a few times. The rearrangement links TRBV12-3 or TRBV12-4 to TRBJ1-3; no clear D. Trimming left V 7 bases short and J 0 bases short, with 16 bases between. The CDR3 is made up of 16 amino acids. The CDR3 bases are TGTGCCAGCACCCTAGAGGATCGGATCTCTGGAAACACCATATATTTT. Encoded protein: CASTLEDRISGNTIYF.

There are a few counts of this clonotype. V usage is TRBV7-9 and J usage is TRBJ2-2; the D gene is possibly TRBD1 (5 bases). Looked up from germline, CDR1 is SEHNR and CDR2 is FQNEAQ (reference sequence). The CDR3 runs to 13 residues. Trimming cost V 6 bases and J 3 bases, with 8 bases left between them. CDR3 coding DNA: TGTGCCAGCAGTTTCAGGGACACCGGGGAGCTGTTTTTT. Protein: CASSFRDTGELFF. Variable domain in full (rest from reference TRBV7-9 and TRBJ2-2): DTGVSQNPRHKITKRGQNVTFRCDPISEHNRLYWYRQTLGQGPEFLTYFQNEAQLEKSRLLSDRFSAERPKGSFSTLEIQRTEQGDSAMYLCASSFRDTGELFFGEGSRLTVL.

The V and J genes are TRBV7-8 and TRBJ1-3; the match to TRBD1 covers 10 bases. The CDR3 length is 16 residues. J lost 3 bases, V lost 2 bases, and 4 bases had no gene match. From germline, CDR1 is SGHVS and CDR2 FQNEAQ. The DNA of the CDR3 is TGTGCCAGCAGCTTAAGGGACAGGGGATATGGAAACACCATATATTTT. It yields the protein CASSLRDRGYGNTIYF.

Notes on this clonotype: A much bigger clone sits one base away, suggesting this may be a read error. V and J are TRBV29-1 and TRBJ2-3; 7 nucleotides line up with TRBD1. Germline CDR1 and CDR2: SQVTM and ANQGSEA. The CDR3 consists of 11 residues. CDR3 sequence reads: CGGTGADTQYF. The CDR3, as DNA: TGCGGCGGAACAGGGGCAGATACGCAGTATTTT.